This TCR beta chain was found in a study of T cells in Graves' hyperthyroidism and ophthalmopathy. Study information: The initial diagnosis was the point when peripheral blood was collected, ahead of any treatment.

The CDR3 contains 13 residues. V gave up 7 bases and J gave up 1 base, with 7 bases separating them. Germline CDR1 reads MDHEN; CDR2 reads SYDVKM. Patients having uncontrolled infection, another autoimmune disease, pregnancy or lactation were not included. The PBMCs were sourced from fresh peripheral blood (more than 9 ml). Findings and limits, study-wide: Most clonotypes expanded in thyroid above 0.001 were likewise present in blood.

This clonotype was observed at least ten times. Its antigen is unidentified. Amplified TCR beta CDR3 regions came from RNA transcripts. The HTBI set primed first-round TCR CDR3 RT-PCR. TCRdb analysed the multiplex PCR reads with MiXCR anew, one entry per CDR3 protein. This sample has approximately 600,000 distinct CDR3 sequences; 14% to 15% occur once, and the top ten carry around 4.1%. The chain is built from TRBV28 and TRBJ2-2; no clear D. The receptor was derived from a woman aged 40 to 55 with Graves' ophthalmopathy. Sample: blood. CDR3 in DNA: TGTGCCAGCACTTCCAGGAACACCGGGGAGCTGTTTTTT. It yields the protein CASTSRNTGELFF.